The 20 T cell receptor beta chains presented below share a single source sample, sequenced in a study of blood T cell repertoires in COVID-19. Profiled with immunoSEQ multiplex PCR; TCRdb holds only in-frame clones, not every one. This table has fewer than 300,000 clones, 90% appearing once. The specimen sequenced was PBMCs or T cells enriched from blood (not recorded which). The receptors originated from a woman aged 30 to 39 who had recovered from COVID-19.

Here the CDR3 reads CSVVNPGLPYNEQFF. CDR3 nucleotide sequence: TGCAGCGTTGTAAATCCAGGGTTACCCTACAATGAGCAGTTCTTC. This chain joins TRBV29-1 and TRBJ2-1; TRBD1 is a possible D gene (5 bases). The germline V gene has CDR1 SQVTM and CDR2 ANQGSEA. V was trimmed by 4 bases and J by 2 bases, leaving 15 bases between them. The CDR3 is 15 amino acids.

V and J are TRBV7-9 and TRBJ2-1; the D is unclear. Trimming left V 3 bases short and J 4 bases short, with 7 bases between. The CDR3 spans 13 residues. The germline V gene has CDR1 SEHNR and CDR2 FQNEAQ (reference sequence). CDR3 DNA: TGTGCCAGCAGCTTTGTTCCATACAATGAGCAGTTCTTC. Translation gives CASSFVPYNEQFF.

The gene calls are TRBV5-1 and TRBJ2-2, with D possibly TRBD2 on 6 matching bases. This CDR3 is 21 amino acids long. Looked up from germline, CDR1 is SGHRS and CDR2 is YFSETQ. The ends were cut back, 0 bases at V and 0 bases at J, with 24 bases in the middle. This CDR3 reads CASSLVQPTGWRGPNTGELFF. CDR3 nucleotides: TGCGCCAGCAGCTTGGTACAGCCGACTGGATGGCGGGGCCCGAACACCGGGGAGCTGTTTTTT.

This chain connects TRBV24-1 to TRBJ1-5, with TRBD1 identical over 10 bases. Germline V gene lookup returns CDR1 KGHDR and CDR2 SFDVKD. CDR3 size: 15 residues. The V and J ends lost 3 bases and 4 bases, in that order; junction bases with no gene match: 2. The CDR3, as DNA: TGTGCCACCAGTGATATGGGACAGGGGAATCAGCCCCAGCATTTT. Translating gives CATSDMGQGNQPQHF.

The chain is built from TRBV7-9 and TRBJ2-2, with 9 bases lining up with TRBD1. Germline V lookup: CDR1 SEHNR, CDR2 FQNEAQ (reference sequence). With 1 base clipped from V and 6 bases from J, the junction kept 6 bases outside the gene matches. The CDR3 is 16 amino acids. As DNA, the CDR3 is TGTGCCAGCAGCTTAGAGGGACAGGGATATTCCGGGGAGCTGTTTTTT. It yields the protein CASSLEGQGYSGELFF.

The chain uses TRBV7-2 and TRBJ2-3; 8 nucleotides match TRBD2. V shed 5 bases and J 6 bases; nucleotides not matched to a gene: 7. This CDR3 spans 14 amino acids. From germline, CDR1 is SGHTA and CDR2 FQGNSA. The CDR3 DNA follows: TGTGCCAGCAGCCTCCGACTAGCGACGGATACGCAGTATTTT. This gives the protein CASSLRLATDTQYF.

The J gene is TRBJ2-4, the V gene TRBV5-1; 11 positions match TRBD2. The V gene end was trimmed by 4 bases and the J gene end by 3 bases; junction bases not matched to a gene: 15. This CDR3 has 19 amino acids. Germline V gives CDR1 SGHRS, CDR2 YFSETQ. CDR3 sequence reads: CASSTAGTSGRGGKNIQYF. In DNA, the CDR3 is TGCGCCAGCAGCACGGCCGGGACTAGCGGAAGAGGAGGCAAAAACATTCAGTACTTC.

The chain employs TRBV2 and TRBJ2-3; 8 nucleotides match TRBD1. From germline, CDR1 is SNHLY and CDR2 FYNNEI. V trimming: 5 bases; J trimming: 8 bases; junction bases outside the gene matches: 3. The CDR3 is made up of 12 amino acids. The CDR3 DNA follows: TGTGCCAGCAGTCAGGGGGCAGTTACGCAGTATTTT. Translated, it gives CASSQGAVTQYF.

This rearrangement joins TRBV19 to TRBJ1-6; D is ambiguous. This CDR3 is built from 15 residues. With 0 bases removed from V and 9 bases from J, the gap between germline ends came to 12 bases. From germline, CDR1 is LNHDA and CDR2 SQIVND (reference sequence). The CDR3 bases are TGTGCCAGTAGTATAGATCGAGGGCATGGTTCACCCCTCCACTTT. It translates to CASSIDRGHGSPLHF. The full variable domain, completed using reference TRBV19 and TRBJ1-6, is DGGITQSPKYLFRKEGQNVTLSCEQNLNHDAMYWYRQDPGQGLRLIYYSQIVNDFQKGDIAEGYSVSREKKESFPLTVTSAQKNPTAFYLCASSIDRGHGSPLHFGNGTRLTVT.

The J gene is TRBJ1-1, the V gene TRBV7-9; D is unresolved. V was cut by 3 bases and J by 0 bases, with 5 bases left in between. Germline assignment: CDR1 SEHNR and CDR2 FQNEAQ (reference sequence). This CDR3 is built from 13 residues. The CDR3 loop is CASSFDMNTEAFF. The CDR3, as DNA: TGTGCCAGCAGCTTCGACATGAACACTGAAGCTTTCTTT.

The chain has TRBV5-4 and TRBJ2-2; D is possibly TRBD1 (5 bases). CDR3 length equals 15 residues. Between the trimmed V and J ends, which lost 0 bases and 9 bases, there was a span of 15 bases. Per germline, CDR1 SGHNT and CDR2 YYREEE (reference sequence). The chain's CDR3 is CASSLANIGARELFF. CDR3 DNA: TGTGCCAGCAGCTTGGCCAATATTGGGGCCCGGGAGCTGTTTTTT. Full variable domain (rest looked up from reference TRBV5-4 and TRBJ2-2): ETGVTQSPTHLIKTRGQQVTLRCSSQSGHNTVSWYQQALGQGPQFIFQYYREEENGRGNFPPRFSGLQFPNYSSELNVNALELDDSALYLCASSLANIGARELFFGEGSRLTVL.

This clone has a single count. The chain uses TRBV5-1 and TRBJ2-1; D is unclear. Germline V CDR1 and CDR2: SGHRS, YFSETQ. V lost 3 bases and J lost 8, with 9 bases in between. The CDR3 spans 12 residues. DNA for the CDR3: TGCGCCAGCAGCTCCCTCAGCGATGAGCAGTTCTTC. It yields the protein CASSSLSDEQFF.

V and J are TRBV5-4 and TRBJ1-6, with D tentatively TRBD1 (6 bases). This CDR3 has 13 residues. Germline V gives CDR1 SGHNT, CDR2 YYREEE (reference sequence). V was shortened by 4 bases and J by 10 bases, with 12 bases between the two germline ends. CDR3 DNA: TGTGCCAGCAGCCGGACAGACCAATCACCCCTCCACTTT. This translates into CASSRTDQSPLHF. Together with reference TRBV5-4 and TRBJ1-6, the CDR3 gives the full variable domain: ETGVTQSPTHLIKTRGQQVTLRCSSQSGHNTVSWYQQALGQGPQFIFQYYREEENGRGNFPPRFSGLQFPNYSSELNVNALELDDSALYLCASSRTDQSPLHFGNGTRLTVT.

In this sample, this clone turned up once. The chain couples TRBV2 to TRBJ1-1, with D possibly matching TRBD1 (6 bases). The germline gives CDR1 SNHLY, CDR2 FYNNEI. This CDR3 is 13 amino acids long. Deletions cut 6 bases from V and 3 bases from J, with 11 bases between. The CDR3 DNA follows: TGTGCCAGCAGGGGGGCTAGGGACACTGAAGCTTTCTTT. This translates into CASRGARDTEAFF.

This sequence joins TRBV28 and TRBJ1-2; unclear D gene. V was shortened by 8 bases and J by 5 bases, with 9 bases between the two germline ends. This CDR3 comprises 11 residues. Germline-derived CDR1 and CDR2 are MDHEN and SYDVKM. CDR3 loop: CASGSGYGYTF. The CDR3 DNA follows: TGTGCCAGCGGATCCGGGTATGGCTACACCTTC.

The chain carries TRBV27 and TRBJ2-1, with 8 bases identical to TRBD1. The length of the CDR3 is 15 residues. Germline CDR1 and CDR2: MNHEY and SMNVEV (reference sequence). V dropped 8 bases and J dropped 5; count of bases not matched to a gene: 11. CDR3 bases: TGTGCCAGCTCCCGTGGAACAGGGGGGAACAATGAGCAGTTCTTC. It specifies CASSRGTGGNNEQFF.

V and J are TRBV9 and TRBJ2-3; 14 bases fit TRBD2. There are 16 residues in the CDR3. Germline V CDR1 and CDR2: SGDLS, YYNGEE. Trimming cost V 3 bases and J 4 bases; bases outside gene matches: 4. CDR3 residues: CASSASGLAGADTQYF. The CDR3 DNA reads as TGTGCCAGCAGCGCCTCGGGACTAGCGGGAGCAGATACGCAGTATTTT. The whole variable domain, remainder taken from reference TRBV9 and TRBJ2-3, is DSGVTQTPKHLITATGQRVTLRCSPRSGDLSVYWYQQSLDQGLQFLIQYYNGEERAKGNILERFSAQQFPDLHSELNLSSLELGDSALYFCASSASGLAGADTQYFGPGTRLTVL.

The chain uses TRBV9 and TRBJ1-1, with a weak D call TRBD1 (5 bases). Germline V gene sequence: CDR1 SGDLS, CDR2 YYNGEE. V lost 5 bases and J lost 5, with 16 bases in between. The CDR3 is 14 amino acids. CDR3 loop: CASRARGGETEAFF. In nucleotides, the CDR3 is TGTGCCAGCAGGGCCCGCGGGGGGGAGACTGAAGCTTTCTTT.

V usage is TRBV7-2 and J usage is TRBJ2-1; 11 positions agree with TRBD2. The V gene end was trimmed by 4 bases and the J gene end by 2 bases; junction bases not matched to a gene: 1. The germline V gene has CDR1 SGHTA and CDR2 FQGNSA. The CDR3 extends over 15 amino acids. This CDR3 reads CASSSGLAAYNEQFF. Here the CDR3 DNA reads TGTGCCAGCAGCTCGGGACTAGCGGCCTACAATGAGCAGTTCTTC.

The chain has TRBV7-9 and TRBJ2-1; weak D call: TRBD2 (6 bases). The CDR3 covers 16 residues. V was shortened by 3 bases and J by 5 bases, with 17 bases between the two germline ends. From germline, CDR1 is SEHNR and CDR2 FQNEAQ (reference sequence). The CDR3 nucleotides are TGTGCCAGCAGCTTCCCCCTGGGGAGGTCCGACAATGAGCAGTTCTTC. Translation gives CASSFPLGRSDNEQFF.